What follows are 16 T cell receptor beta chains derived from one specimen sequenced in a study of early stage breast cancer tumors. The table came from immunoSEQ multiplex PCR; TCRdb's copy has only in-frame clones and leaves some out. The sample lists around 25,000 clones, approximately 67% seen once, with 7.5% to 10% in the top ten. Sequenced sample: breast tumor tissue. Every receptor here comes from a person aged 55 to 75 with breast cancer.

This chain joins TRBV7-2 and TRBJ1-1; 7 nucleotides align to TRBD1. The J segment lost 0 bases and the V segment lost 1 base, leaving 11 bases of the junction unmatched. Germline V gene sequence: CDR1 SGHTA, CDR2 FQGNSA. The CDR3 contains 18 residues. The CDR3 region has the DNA TGTGCCAGCAGCTTAGGTGGGGCCCAGACAGGGATGAACACTGAAGCTTTCTTT. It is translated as CASSLGGAQTGMNTEAFF.

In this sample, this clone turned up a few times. CDR3: CASSPGGTSYEQYF. In DNA form, the CDR3 reads TGTGCCAGCTCACCAGGGGGCACCTCCTACGAGCAGTACTTC. V usage is TRBV18 and J usage is TRBJ2-7; a possible D gene is TRBD1 (6 bases). V dropped 2 bases and J dropped 0 bases, with 8 bases sitting between them. CDR3 size: 14 residues. Germline loops: CDR1 KGHSH, CDR2 LQKENI.

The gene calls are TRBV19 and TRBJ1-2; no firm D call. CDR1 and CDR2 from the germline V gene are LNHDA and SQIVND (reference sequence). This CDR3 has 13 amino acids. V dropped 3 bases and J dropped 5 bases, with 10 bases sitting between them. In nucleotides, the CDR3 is TGTGCCAGTAGTATTAGCGGGGAATATGGCTACACCTTC. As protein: CASSISGEYGYTF.

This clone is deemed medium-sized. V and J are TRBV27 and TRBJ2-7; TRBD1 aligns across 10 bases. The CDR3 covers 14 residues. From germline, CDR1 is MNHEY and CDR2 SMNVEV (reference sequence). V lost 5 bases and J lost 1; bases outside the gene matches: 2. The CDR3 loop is CASSRQGASYEQYF. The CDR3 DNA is TGTGCCAGCAGTCGACAGGGGGCGTCCTACGAGCAGTACTTC.

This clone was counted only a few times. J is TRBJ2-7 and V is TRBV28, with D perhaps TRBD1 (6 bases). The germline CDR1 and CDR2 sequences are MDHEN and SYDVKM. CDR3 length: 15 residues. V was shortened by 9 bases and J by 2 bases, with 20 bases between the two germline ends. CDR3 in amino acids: CASWGQPGSPYEQYF. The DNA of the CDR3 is TGTGCCAGTTGGGGGCAGCCAGGGTCCCCCTACGAGCAGTACTTC.

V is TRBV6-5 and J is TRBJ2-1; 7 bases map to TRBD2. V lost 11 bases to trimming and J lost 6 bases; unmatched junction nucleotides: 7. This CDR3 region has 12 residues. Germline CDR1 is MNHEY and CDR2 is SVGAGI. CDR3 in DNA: TGTGCCGCGAGGCGGGAGAGCAATGAGCAGTTCTTC. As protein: CAARRESNEQFF.

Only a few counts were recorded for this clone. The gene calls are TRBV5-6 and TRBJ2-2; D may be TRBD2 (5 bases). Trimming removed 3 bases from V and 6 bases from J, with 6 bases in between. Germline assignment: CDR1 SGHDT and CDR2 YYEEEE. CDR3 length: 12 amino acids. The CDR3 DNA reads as TGTGCCAGCAGCTGGGGAGCCGGGGAGCTGTTTTTT. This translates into CASSWGAGELFF.

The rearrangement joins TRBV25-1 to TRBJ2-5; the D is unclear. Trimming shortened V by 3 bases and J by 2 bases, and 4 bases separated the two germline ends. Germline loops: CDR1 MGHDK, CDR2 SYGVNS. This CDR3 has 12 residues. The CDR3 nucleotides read TGTGCCAGCAGTGACATGCAAGAGACCCAGTACTTC. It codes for CASSDMQETQYF.

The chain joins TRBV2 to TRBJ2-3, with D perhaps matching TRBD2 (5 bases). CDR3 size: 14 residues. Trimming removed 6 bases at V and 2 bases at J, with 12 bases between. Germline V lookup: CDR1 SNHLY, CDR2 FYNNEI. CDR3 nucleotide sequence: TGTGCCAGCAGCCTAACGGACTTCACAGATACGCAGTATTTT. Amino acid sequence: CASSLTDFTDTQYF.

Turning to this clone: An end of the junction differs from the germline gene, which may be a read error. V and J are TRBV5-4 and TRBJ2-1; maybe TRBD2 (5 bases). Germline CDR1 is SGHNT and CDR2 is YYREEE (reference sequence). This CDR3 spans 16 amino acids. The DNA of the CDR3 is TGCGCCAGCAGCCCAGAGGTAGGGAGCTCCTACAATGAGCAGTTCTTC. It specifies CASSPEVGSSYNEQFF.

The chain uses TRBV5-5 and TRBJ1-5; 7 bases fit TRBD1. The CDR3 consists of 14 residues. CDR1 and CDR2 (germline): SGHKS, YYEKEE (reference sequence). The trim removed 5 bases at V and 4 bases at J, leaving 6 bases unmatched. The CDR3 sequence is CASRPGTDNQPQHF. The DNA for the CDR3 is TGTGCCAGCAGACCTGGGACAGATAATCAGCCCCAGCATTTT. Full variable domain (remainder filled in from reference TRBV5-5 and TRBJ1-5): DAGVTQSPTHLIKTRGQQVTLRCSPISGHKSVSWYQQVLGQGPQFIFQYYEKEERGRGNFPDRFSARQFPNYSSELNVNALLLGDSALYLCASRPGTDNQPQHFGDGTRLSIL.

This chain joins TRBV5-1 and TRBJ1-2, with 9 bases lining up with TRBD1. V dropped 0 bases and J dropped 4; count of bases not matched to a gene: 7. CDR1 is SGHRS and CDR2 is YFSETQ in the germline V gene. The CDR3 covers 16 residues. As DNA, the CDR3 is TGCGCCAGCAGCTTGGACAGGGGGCAAGATGCCTATGGCTACACCTTC. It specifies CASSLDRGQDAYGYTF.

CDR3: CASREDRESYEQYF. CDR3 bases: TGTGCCAGCAGAGAGGACAGGGAATCCTACGAGCAGTACTTC. This chain uses TRBV11-2 with TRBJ2-7; 8 bases are shared with TRBD1. The junction had 5 bases not matched to a gene; V was cut back by 6 bases and J by 1 base. This CDR3 comprises 14 residues. Germline CDR1 and CDR2: SGHAT and FQNNGV. The full variable domain, with the rest looked up from reference TRBV11-2 and TRBJ2-7, is EAGVAQSPRYKIIEKRQSVAFWCNPISGHATLYWYQQILGQGPKLLIQFQNNGVVDDSQLPKDRFSAERLKGVDSTLKIQPAKLEDSAVYLCASREDRESYEQYFGPGTRLTVT.

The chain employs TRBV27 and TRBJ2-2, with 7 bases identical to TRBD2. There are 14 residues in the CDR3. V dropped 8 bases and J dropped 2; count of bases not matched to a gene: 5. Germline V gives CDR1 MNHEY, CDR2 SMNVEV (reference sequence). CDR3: CASRGEINTGELFF. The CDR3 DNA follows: TGTGCCAGCCGGGGGGAAATTAACACCGGGGAGCTGTTTTTT.

The DNA for the CDR3 is TGTGCCATCAGCGGTAGCGGGATAAGGAACACCGGGGAGCTGTTTTTT. As protein: CAISGSGIRNTGELFF. The chain has TRBV10-3 and TRBJ2-2; 8 bases are a match to TRBD2. The CDR3 sequence is 16 residues long. Germline values: CDR1 ENHRY, CDR2 SYGVKD. V shed 6 bases and J 1 base; nucleotides not matched to a gene: 7.

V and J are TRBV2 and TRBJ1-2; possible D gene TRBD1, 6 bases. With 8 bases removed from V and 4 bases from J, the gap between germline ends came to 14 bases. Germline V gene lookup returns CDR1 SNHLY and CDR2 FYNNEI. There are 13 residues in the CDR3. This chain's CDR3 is CASEPTGTYGYTF. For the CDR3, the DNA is TGTGCCAGCGAACCCACAGGGACCTATGGCTACACCTTC. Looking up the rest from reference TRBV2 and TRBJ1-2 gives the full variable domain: EPEVTQTPSHQVTQMGQEVILRCVPISNHLYFYWYRQILGQKVEFLVSFYNNEISEKSEIFDDQFSVERPDGSNFTLKIRSTKLEDSAMYFCASEPTGTYGYTFGSGTRLTVV.